This T cell receptor beta chain was recovered during a study of spatial heterogeneity in lung cancer. As to time point: blood at routine non-recurrence follow-up after resection. Unsorted whole RNA of tumor, nontumor lung or frozen PBMC was sequenced. CDR3 length: 12 amino acids. Germline-derived CDR1 and CDR2 are SEHNR and FQNEAQ (reference sequence). The V end lost 5 bases, the J end lost 5 bases, and 8 bases lay between the germline ends. TCRdb processed the 5' RACE reads anew with MiXCR; each CDR3 protein has one entry. The data hold more than 95,000 distinct CDR3 sequences, with 9% to 15% observed a single time.

The TCR originated in a male donor with early-stage non-small cell lung cancer. V is TRBV7-9 and J is TRBJ2-3; D remains unclear. The sequencing here drew on PBMCs, taken at follow-up. CDR3 nucleotide sequence: TGTGCCAGCAGCCTAAATGTAGATACGCAGTATTTT. This translates into CASSLNVDTQYF.